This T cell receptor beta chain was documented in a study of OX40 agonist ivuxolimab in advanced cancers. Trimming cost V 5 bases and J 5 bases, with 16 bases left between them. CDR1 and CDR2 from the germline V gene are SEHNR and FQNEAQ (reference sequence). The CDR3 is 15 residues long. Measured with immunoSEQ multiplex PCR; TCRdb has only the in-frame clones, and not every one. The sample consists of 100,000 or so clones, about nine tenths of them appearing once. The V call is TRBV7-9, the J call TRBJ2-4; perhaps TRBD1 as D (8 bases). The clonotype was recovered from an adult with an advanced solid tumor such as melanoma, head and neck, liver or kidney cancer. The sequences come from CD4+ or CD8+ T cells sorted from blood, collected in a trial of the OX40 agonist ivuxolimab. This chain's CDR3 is CASSPRTGRENIQYF. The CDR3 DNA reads TGTGCCAGCAGCCCGCGGACAGGGAGGGAAAACATTCAGTACTTC.